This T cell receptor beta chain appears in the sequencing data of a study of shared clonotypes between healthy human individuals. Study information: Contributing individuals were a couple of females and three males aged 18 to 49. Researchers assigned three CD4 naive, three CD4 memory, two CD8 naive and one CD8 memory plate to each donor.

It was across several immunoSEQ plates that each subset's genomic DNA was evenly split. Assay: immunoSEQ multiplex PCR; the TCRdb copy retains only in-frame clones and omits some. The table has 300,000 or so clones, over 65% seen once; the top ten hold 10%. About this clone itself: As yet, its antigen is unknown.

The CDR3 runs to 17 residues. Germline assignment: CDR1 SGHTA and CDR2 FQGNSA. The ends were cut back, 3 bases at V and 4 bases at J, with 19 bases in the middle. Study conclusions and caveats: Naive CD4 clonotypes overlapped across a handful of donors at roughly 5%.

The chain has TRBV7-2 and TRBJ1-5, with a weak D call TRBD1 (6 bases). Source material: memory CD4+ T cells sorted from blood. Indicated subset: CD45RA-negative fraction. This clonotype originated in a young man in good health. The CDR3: CASSLGGGRQGNQPQHF. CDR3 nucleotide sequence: TGTGCCAGCAGCTTGGGAGGGGGGCGCCAAGGGAATCAGCCCCAGCATTTT.